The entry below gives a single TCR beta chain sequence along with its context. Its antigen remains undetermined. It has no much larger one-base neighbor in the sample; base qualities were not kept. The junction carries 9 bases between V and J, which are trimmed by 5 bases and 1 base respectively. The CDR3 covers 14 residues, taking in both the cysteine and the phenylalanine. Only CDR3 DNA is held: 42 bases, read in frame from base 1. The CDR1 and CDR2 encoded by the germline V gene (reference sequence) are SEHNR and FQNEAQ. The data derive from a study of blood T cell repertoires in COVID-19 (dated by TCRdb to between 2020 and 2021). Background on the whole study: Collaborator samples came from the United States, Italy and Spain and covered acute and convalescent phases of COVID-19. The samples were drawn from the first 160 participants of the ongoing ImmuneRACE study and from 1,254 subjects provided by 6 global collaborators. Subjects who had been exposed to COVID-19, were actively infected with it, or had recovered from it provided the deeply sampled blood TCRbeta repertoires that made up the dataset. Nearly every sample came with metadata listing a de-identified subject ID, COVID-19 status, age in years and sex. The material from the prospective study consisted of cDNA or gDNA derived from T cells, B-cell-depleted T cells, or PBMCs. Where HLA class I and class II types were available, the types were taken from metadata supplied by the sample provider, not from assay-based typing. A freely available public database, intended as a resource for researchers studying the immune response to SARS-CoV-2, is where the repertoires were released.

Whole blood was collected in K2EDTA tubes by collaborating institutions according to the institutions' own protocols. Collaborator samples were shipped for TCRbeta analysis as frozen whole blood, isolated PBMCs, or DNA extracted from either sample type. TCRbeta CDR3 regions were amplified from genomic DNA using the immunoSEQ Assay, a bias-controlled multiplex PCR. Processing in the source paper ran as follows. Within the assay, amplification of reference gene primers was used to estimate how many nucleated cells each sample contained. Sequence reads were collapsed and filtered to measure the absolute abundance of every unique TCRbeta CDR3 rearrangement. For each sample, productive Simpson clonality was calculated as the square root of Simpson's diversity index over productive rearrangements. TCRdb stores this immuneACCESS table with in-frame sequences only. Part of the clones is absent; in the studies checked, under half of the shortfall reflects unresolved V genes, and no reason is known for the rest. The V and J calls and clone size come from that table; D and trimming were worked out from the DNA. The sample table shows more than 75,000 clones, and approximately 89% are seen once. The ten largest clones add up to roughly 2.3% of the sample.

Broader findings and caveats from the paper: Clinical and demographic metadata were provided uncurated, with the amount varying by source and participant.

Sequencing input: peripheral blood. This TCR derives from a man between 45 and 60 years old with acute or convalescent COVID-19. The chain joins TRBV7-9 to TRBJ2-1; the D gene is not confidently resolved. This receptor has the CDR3 CASSQTGSYNEQFF. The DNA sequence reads TGTGCCAGCAGCCAAACGGGTTCCTACAATGAGCAGTTCTTC.